These 27 T cell receptor beta chains originate from one sample sequenced in a study of shared clonotypes between healthy human individuals (TCRdb year 2020). Libraries were built with the immunoSEQ multiplex PCR assay. TCRdb re-hosts the immuneACCESS table, in-frame sequences only. Its copies lack some clones; in the studies checked, an unresolved V gene accounts for under half of them, and the cause for the rest is not known. The sample profile shows about 380,000 clones; 96% of them were found once. Around 0.3% of the sample belongs to the ten largest clones. The sequenced material came from memory CD8+ T cells sorted from blood. The sample's cell subset or site, from its label and the paper: CD45RO+ cells pooled with CCR7-negative TemRA cells. These receptor sequences come from a man under 40 in good health.

V usage is TRBV5-1 and J usage is TRBJ2-1; D gene unclear. The CDR3 is 13 amino acids. The V end was cut by 1 base, the J end by 4 bases, with 6 bases between. The germline V gene has CDR1 SGHRS and CDR2 YFSETQ. The CDR3 region is CASSLRPYNEQFF. In DNA, the CDR3 is TGCGCCAGCAGCTTGCGTCCTTACAATGAGCAGTTCTTC.

This chain joins TRBV6-1 and TRBJ2-1, with 8 bases that match TRBD1. Germline V gene lookup returns CDR1 MNHNS and CDR2 SASEGT. With 7 bases clipped from V and 4 bases from J, the junction kept 6 bases outside the gene matches. The CDR3 length is 14 residues. The CDR3 coding sequence is TGTGCCAGCACCCCGGGACAGGCATACAATGAGCAGTTCTTC. Protein: CASTPGQAYNEQFF.

This sequence joins TRBV5-1 and TRBJ2-3; D might be TRBD2 (6 bases). Trimming removed 3 bases from V and 2 bases from J, with 10 bases in between. The length of the CDR3 is 14 residues. Germline V CDR1 and CDR2: SGHRS, YFSETQ. The CDR3 spells CASSSGLPTDTQYF. CDR3 DNA sequence: TGCGCCAGCAGCTCAGGACTACCCACAGATACGCAGTATTTT.

The sample holds one count of this clone. The chain couples TRBV30 to TRBJ2-7; 7 nucleotides match TRBD2. The CDR3 spans 14 residues. The V gene end was trimmed by 0 bases and the J gene end by 5 bases; junction bases not matched to a gene: 7. Germline CDR1 and CDR2: GTSNPN and SVGIG (reference sequence). CDR3 residues: CAWSVMREKHEQYF. The CDR3 region has the DNA TGTGCCTGGAGTGTAATGCGGGAGAAACACGAGCAGTACTTC.

This chain uses TRBV30 with TRBJ2-1, with 7 bases aligning to TRBD2. V lost 1 base and J lost 6; bases outside the gene matches: 9. Germline V gene data show CDR1 as GTSNPN and CDR2 as SVGIG (reference sequence). The CDR3 is 15 amino acids. This CDR3 is CAWSGLGGRGNEQFF. CDR3 sequence (DNA): TGTGCCTGGAGTGGCCTTGGCGGGAGAGGCAATGAGCAGTTCTTC.

The chain links TRBV6-5 to TRBJ1-1; no clear D. Trimming stripped 0 bases from V and 4 bases from J, with 15 bases between. Germline loops: CDR1 MNHEY, CDR2 SVGAGI. The CDR3 is made up of 16 amino acids. The CDR3 DNA follows: TGTGCCAGCAGTTACTCTGTCGTTGTGGGAAGCACTGAAGCTTTCTTT. Translating it yields CASSYSVVVGSTEAFF.

The chain combines TRBV28 with TRBJ2-2; D is undetermined. The V gene lost 6 bases and the J gene lost 6 bases, with 11 bases spanning the gap. This CDR3 comprises 13 residues. Germline V CDR1 and CDR2: MDHEN, SYDVKM. The CDR3 protein is CASSPVRAGELFF. The CDR3 nucleotides are TGTGCCAGCAGCCCGGTAAGGGCCGGGGAGCTGTTTTTT.

V usage is TRBV2 and J usage is TRBJ1-3; no clear D. The V gene lost 4 bases and the J gene lost 0 bases, with 1 base spanning the gap. CDR1 and CDR2 from the germline V gene are SNHLY and FYNNEI. This CDR3 is 12 amino acids long. The CDR3 region has the DNA TGTGCCAGCAGTGCCTCTGGAAACACCATATATTTT. Residues: CASSASGNTIYF.

The V call is TRBV15, the J call TRBJ2-1; D possibly corresponds to TRBD2 (6 bases). Trimming stripped 2 bases from V and 15 bases from J, with 17 bases between. CDR3 size: 13 residues. Germline assignment: CDR1 LNHNV and CDR2 YYDKDF (reference sequence). The CDR3 nucleotides read TGTGCCACCAGCAGACCATCGGGGGACCAGCCGTTCTTC. Translated: CATSRPSGDQPFF.

The gene calls are TRBV10-3 and TRBJ2-1; possible D gene TRBD1, 5 bases. CDR3 length: 14 residues. Trimming left V 0 bases short and J 10 bases short, with 13 bases between. Germline values: CDR1 ENHRY, CDR2 SYGVKD. CDR3 DNA: TGTGCCATCAGTGAGTCCCCCAGGGCCTGGGAGCAGTTCTTC. Translation gives CAISESPRAWEQFF.

The chain recombines TRBV29-1 with TRBJ2-1; TRBD1 matches 10 bases. Germline values: CDR1 SQVTM, CDR2 ANQGSEA. The CDR3 length is 13 residues. J was trimmed by 1 base and V by 7 bases; bases with no gene match: 1. The CDR3 DNA reads as TGCAGCGGGACAGGGGGTTCCTACAATGAGCAGTTCTTC. Translating gives CSGTGGSYNEQFF.

The genes are TRBV2 and TRBJ2-7; weak D call: TRBD1 (7 bases). Germline CDR1 and CDR2: SNHLY and FYNNEI. This CDR3 is 15 amino acids long. The V gene lost 6 bases and the J gene lost 1 base, with 16 bases spanning the gap. The CDR3 protein is CASRLGLTGSYEQYF. DNA for the CDR3: TGTGCCAGCAGGCTGGGACTGACAGGGTCCTACGAGCAGTACTTC.

J is TRBJ1-1 and V is TRBV4-1; possible D gene TRBD1, 5 bases. The CDR3 runs 15 residues. In germline, CDR1 is MGHRA, CDR2 YSYEKL. Trimming took off 3 bases at V and 1 base at J, with 12 bases between the two ends. The CDR3 is CASSHKTGGNTEAFF. CDR3 in DNA: TGCGCCAGCAGCCACAAGACCGGGGGGAACACTGAAGCTTTCTTT.

The J gene is TRBJ1-2, the V gene TRBV28; TRBD1 agrees at 12 bases. CDR1 and CDR2 from the germline V gene are MDHEN and SYDVKM. CDR3 length equals 15 residues. The trim removed 4 bases at V and 7 bases at J, leaving 7 bases unmatched. As DNA, the CDR3 is TGTGCCAGCAGTTACCCGGGACAGGGGGCTAGTGGCTACACCTTC. Translated, it gives CASSYPGQGASGYTF.

This clone has just one count. Here the CDR3 DNA reads TGCGCCAGCAGCTTGGCTTCAACGGGTACCTACGAGCAGTACTTC. Translation gives CASSLASTGTYEQYF. The chain recombines TRBV5-1 with TRBJ2-7; no clear D gene. The CDR3 loop spans 15 amino acids. V shed 0 bases and J shed 2 bases, with 12 bases lying between them. Germline V gene sequence: CDR1 SGHRS, CDR2 YFSETQ.

The chain recombines TRBV28 with TRBJ2-1; TRBD1 matches at 7 bases. The V and J ends lost 8 bases and 6 bases, in that order; junction bases with no gene match: 4. Looked up from germline, CDR1 is MDHEN and CDR2 is SYDVKM. The CDR3 length is 12 residues. This CDR3 is CASWAGGNEQFF. In DNA, the CDR3 is TGTGCCAGCTGGGCAGGGGGCAATGAGCAGTTCTTC.

V gene TRBV12-5 combines with J gene TRBJ2-1; 12 bases map to TRBD2. The V segment lost 2 bases and the J segment 7 bases; nucleotides outside the gene matches: 3. CDR1 is LGHNT, CDR2 FRNRAP, per germline. The CDR3 consists of 15 residues. CDR3: CASGLMTSGSNEQFF. The CDR3 DNA follows: TGTGCTAGTGGTTTGATGACTAGCGGGAGTAATGAGCAGTTCTTC.

As for this clone: Other nucleotide sequences from this sample produce the same CDR3. This chain joins TRBV29-1 and TRBJ2-5; TRBD1 is a possible D gene (5 bases). The CDR3 runs to 12 residues. Trimming left V 4 bases short and J 2 bases short, with 8 bases between. Germline lookup yields CDR1 SQVTM and CDR2 ANQGSEA. The CDR3 sequence: CSVVAGQETQYF. CDR3 nucleotides: TGCAGCGTTGTGGCAGGGCAAGAGACCCAGTACTTC.

The chain recombines TRBV7-9 with TRBJ2-5, with 9 bases lining up with TRBD2. After removal of 0 bases from V and 4 bases from J, the junction contained 0 bases not matched to a gene. From germline, CDR1 is SEHNR and CDR2 FQNEAQ (reference sequence). The CDR3 extends over 14 amino acids. CDR3 region: CASSLASGRETQYF. CDR3 bases: TGTGCCAGCAGCTTAGCTAGCGGGAGAGAGACCCAGTACTTC.

V gene TRBV28 combines with J gene TRBJ2-3, with 11 bases lining up with TRBD2. The length of the CDR3 is 18 residues. Unmatched junction bases numbered 9, after V lost 2 bases and J lost 2 bases. The germline V gene has CDR1 MDHEN and CDR2 SYDVKM. The CDR3 sequence is CASSLEVRLAGLTDTQYF. Written as DNA, the CDR3 is TGTGCCAGCAGTTTAGAAGTTCGACTAGCGGGGCTCACAGATACGCAGTATTTT.

This clone was counted once. The CDR3 region is CASSELAASYNEQFF. For the CDR3, the DNA is TGTGCCAGCAGTGAATTAGCGGCCTCCTACAATGAGCAGTTCTTC. This chain links TRBV25-1 with TRBJ2-1, with a possible D match to TRBD2 (6 bases). Trimming pared 1 base from V and 0 bases from J, leaving 7 bases between. The length of the CDR3 is 15 residues. Germline CDR1 reads MGHDK; CDR2 reads SYGVNS. The complete variable domain, with remaining parts taken from reference TRBV25-1 and TRBJ2-1, reads EADIYQTPRYLVIGTGKKITLECSQTMGHDKMYWYQQDPGMELHLIHYSYGVNSTEKGDLSSESTVSRIRTEHFPLTLESARPSHTSQYLCASSELAASYNEQFFGPGTRLTVL.

The rearrangement links TRBV5-6 to TRBJ1-1; the match to TRBD1 covers 10 bases. Germline CDR1 reads SGHDT; CDR2 reads YYEEEE. V was pared by 7 bases and J by 10 bases, with 1 base of the junction left unmatched. The CDR3 has 10 residues. The DNA of the CDR3 is TGTGCCAGCGGGACAGGGGTAGCTTTCTTT. As protein: CASGTGVAFF.

This chain uses TRBV7-9 with TRBJ2-1; D is unclear. There are 12 residues in the CDR3. Germline values: CDR1 SEHNR, CDR2 FQNEAQ (reference sequence). The V end was cut by 5 bases, the J end by 3 bases, with 5 bases between. The CDR3 is CASSQRYNEQFF. CDR3 nucleotides: TGTGCCAGCAGCCAGCGCTACAATGAGCAGTTCTTC.

The CDR3 DNA follows: TGTGCCAGCAGTTTACTAGGGGCGAGGGCCGGGGAGCTGTTTTTT. Translating gives CASSLLGARAGELFF. This chain uses TRBV28 with TRBJ2-2; TRBD1 or TRBD2 may be the D gene (5 bases each). With 2 bases removed from V and 6 bases from J, the gap between germline ends came to 13 bases. From germline, CDR1 is MDHEN and CDR2 SYDVKM. The CDR3 is 15 amino acids. The variable domain in full, completed from reference TRBV28 and TRBJ2-2, reads DVKVTQSSRYLVKRTGEKVFLECVQDMDHENMFWYRQDPGLGLRLIYFSYDVKMKEKGDIPEGYSVSREKKERFSLILESASTNQTSMYLCASSLLGARAGELFFGEGSRLTVL.

V is TRBV4-2 and J is TRBJ2-1; no clear D. CDR1 is LGHNA, CDR2 YNFKEQ, per germline. The CDR3 consists of 15 residues. The ends were cut back, 4 bases at V and 6 bases at J, with 16 bases in the middle. The CDR3 spells CASSPHPLAFNEQFF. CDR3 sequence (DNA): TGTGCCAGCAGCCCCCATCCCTTAGCTTTCAATGAGCAGTTCTTC.

The chain carries TRBV7-2 and TRBJ1-1; 7 nucleotides agree with TRBD1. V lost 7 bases and J lost 5; bases outside the gene matches: 10. This CDR3 has 14 residues. Germline CDR1 SGHTA, CDR2 FQGNSA. In DNA, the CDR3 is TGTGCCAGCATCCTGGTGACAGGGCAAACTGAAGCTTTCTTT. Translating it yields CASILVTGQTEAFF.

The chain links TRBV5-6 to TRBJ2-3; 8 positions agree with TRBD2. Germline CDR1 SGHDT, CDR2 YYEEEE. V dropped 0 bases and J dropped 8; count of bases not matched to a gene: 11. The CDR3 length is 16 residues. The CDR3 sequence is CASSLVPGTSGGTQYF. CDR3 sequence (DNA): TGTGCCAGCAGCTTGGTCCCCGGGACTAGTGGCGGTACGCAGTATTTT.